The clone carrying this TCR beta chain was seen many times. Its antigen is as yet unknown. TCRdb reprocessed the reads with MiXCR, giving one entry per CDR3 protein. The repertoire has some 320,000 distinct CDR3 sequences, around a tenth of them found once; the top ten carry around 4%. These data are taken from a study of T cell repertoires in cytomegalovirus infection. Study overall: Both CMV infection and a matching HLA type were indicated by public TCR beta signatures. Study findings and constraints: Identification of carriers of CMV plus the relevant HLA was performed using cumulative public TCR beta family frequency. HLA-C-restricted TCR beta clonotypes specific for CMV led the ex vivo response.

Germline V gene lookup returns CDR1 SGHTA and CDR2 FQGNSA. V was cut by 5 bases and J by 0 bases, with 15 bases left in between. This CDR3 spans 16 amino acids. The receptor was derived from a human donor in good health (CMV status not recorded). Some clones in this sample may be carry-over from other donors' samples. The chain employs TRBV7-2 and TRBJ2-3, with D perhaps TRBD1 (7 bases). Sequencing was done on a sample of PBMCs. CDR3 sequence: CASSPRQGGSTDTQYF. In DNA form, the CDR3 reads TGTGCCAGCAGCCCCCGACAGGGAGGTAGCACAGATACGCAGTATTTT.